The 21 T cell receptor beta chains below were found in one sample sequenced in a study of vaccination and CD4 T cells after COVID-19 (dated by TCRdb to between 2021 and 2024). Antigen specificity for these receptors is unknown. The treatment or condition tag for this specimen amounts to: roughly 10-day PBMC culture with coronavirus spike peptide pools or control peptides (ViraFEST assay). Library creation used PCR. Sequenced using an Illumina iSeq 100. DNA from cultured CD4+ T cells was subjected to TCR sequencing with the Oncomine TCR Beta short-read assay at the Johns Hopkins FTIC core. The raw public data were reprocessed by TCRdb itself: fastp quality trimming at Q25, MiXCR clonotype calling, in-frame beta chains only. Identical CDR3 protein sequences are pooled into one entry, listed with their most common genes and DNA. This sample holds just over 20,000 distinct CDR3 sequences; roughly 40% were observed only once. About 2.9% of the sample is taken by the ten largest.

Material: CD4+ T cells from blood, cultured in vitro, obtained after SARS-CoV-2 vaccination. Receptors were obtained from a human donor who had recovered from COVID-19.

The V call is TRBV2, the J call TRBJ1-1; D call uncertain. CDR1 is SNHLY and CDR2 is FYNNEI in the germline V gene. CDR3 size: 12 residues. V was cut by 3 bases and J by 11 bases, with 13 bases left in between. Here the CDR3 DNA reads TGTGCCAGCAGTGACGGGCGGTGGGCCGCTTTCTTT. It translates to CASSDGRWAAFF.

This clonotype was observed a few times. This chain links TRBV5-4 with TRBJ2-5, with 7 bases fitting TRBD1. V lost 0 bases, J lost 6 bases, and 2 bases stayed unmatched. Germline CDR1 reads SGHNT; CDR2 reads YYREEE (reference sequence). The CDR3 runs 13 residues. The CDR3 region has the DNA TGTGCCAGCAGCTTGGACAGGGGAAAGACCCAGTACTTC. Encoded protein: CASSLDRGKTQYF.

The chain has TRBV15 and TRBJ2-1; 14 bases line up with TRBD2. The CDR3 has 15 amino acids. J was trimmed by 9 bases and V by 5 bases; bases with no gene match: 6. Per germline, CDR1 LNHNV and CDR2 YYDKDF (reference sequence). CDR3 coding DNA: TGTGCCACCAGCGAGGGACTAGCGGGAGTTACTGAGCAGTTCTTC. This encodes CATSEGLAGVTEQFF.

The CDR3 spells CASSLQGAMGTEAFF. For the CDR3, the DNA is TGTGCCAGCAGCTTACAGGGGGCGATGGGCACTGAAGCTTTCTTT. The chain carries TRBV7-9 and TRBJ1-1; TRBD1 matches 8 bases. The length of the CDR3 is 15 residues. The V gene's germline CDR1 is SEHNR and CDR2 FQNEAQ (reference sequence). With 2 bases clipped from V and 4 bases from J, the junction kept 6 bases outside the gene matches.

This chain links TRBV10-3 with TRBJ2-3, with a possible D match to TRBD1 (6 bases). V gave up 6 bases and J gave up 2 bases, with 15 bases separating them. Germline CDR1 ENHRY, CDR2 SYGVKD. The CDR3 is made up of 15 amino acids. The CDR3 DNA follows: TGTGCCATCAGGAATAGGGACAACCTCACAGATACGCAGTATTTT. It yields the protein CAIRNRDNLTDTQYF.

This clonotype was counted between two and nine times. The chain is built from TRBV20-1 and TRBJ1-3, with a possible D match to TRBD1 (6 bases). Germline values: CDR1 DFQATT, CDR2 SNEGSKA (reference sequence). With 0 bases removed from V and 0 bases from J, the gap between germline ends came to 15 bases. This CDR3 is 17 amino acids long. CDR3 region: CSARDDRRLSSGNTIYF. CDR3 DNA sequence: TGCAGTGCTAGAGACGACAGGCGACTTAGCTCTGGAAACACCATATATTTT.

The J gene is TRBJ1-2, the V gene TRBV29-1, with a weak D call TRBD1 (5 bases). Trimming stripped 1 base from V and 2 bases from J, with 17 bases between. The germline CDR1 and CDR2 sequences are SQVTM and ANQGSEA. The CDR3 totals 16 residues. DNA for the CDR3: TGCAGCGTTGAAGGTGTGGCAGGGCCCGTCAACTATGGCTACACCTTC. Protein: CSVEGVAGPVNYGYTF. The full variable domain, completed using reference TRBV29-1 and TRBJ1-2, is SAVISQKPSRDICQRGTSLTIQCQVDSQVTMMFWYRQQPGQSLTLIATANQGSEATYESGFVIDKFPISRPNLTFSTLTVSNMSPEDSSIYLCSVEGVAGPVNYGYTFGSGTRLTVV.

The genes are TRBV7-2 and TRBJ1-1, with 10 bases that match TRBD1. Germline CDR1 and CDR2: SGHTA and FQGNSA. The CDR3 spans 14 residues. V gave up 5 bases and J gave up 8 bases; unmatched junction bases: 8. CDR3 loop: CASSEDRGRGEAFF. The CDR3 nucleotides read TGTGCCAGCAGCGAAGACAGGGGGCGCGGGGAAGCTTTCTTT.

The genes are TRBV6-2 or TRBV6-3 and TRBJ1-2; D is ambiguous. Trimming stripped 0 bases from V and 6 bases from J, with 14 bases between. Per the germline V gene, CDR1 is MNHEY and CDR2 is SVGEGT. The CDR3 runs to 15 residues. The CDR3: CASSYSNKGRNGYTF. CDR3 bases: TGTGCCAGCAGTTACTCGAATAAAGGGCGGAATGGCTACACCTTC.

The chain couples TRBV7-2 to TRBJ2-7; TRBD2 agrees at 9 bases. Germline CDR1 and CDR2: SGHTA and FQGNSA. The CDR3 contains 15 residues. J was trimmed by 2 bases and V by 5 bases; bases with no gene match: 7. The CDR3 DNA reads as TGTGCCAGCAGCCCAAGCGGGAGGCTCGCCTACGAGCAGTACTTC. Translated, it gives CASSPSGRLAYEQYF.

This clonotype occurred a few times. This CDR3 reads CSAWGDSNTEAFF. In DNA, the CDR3 is TGCAGTGCTTGGGGGGACAGCAACACTGAAGCTTTCTTT. The chain couples TRBV20-1 to TRBJ1-1, with TRBD1 identical over 7 bases. CDR3 length: 13 residues. V lost 5 bases and J lost 2; bases outside the gene matches: 5. CDR1 DFQATT and CDR2 SNEGSKA come from the germline V gene (reference sequence).

This clonotype was detected only once. The chain combines TRBV18 with TRBJ1-1, with D tentatively TRBD1 (6 bases). This CDR3 comprises 15 residues. Germline loops: CDR1 KGHSH, CDR2 LQKENI. V was pared by 3 bases and J by 2 bases, with 13 bases between. CDR3 protein: CASSPYKGENTEAFF. As DNA, the CDR3 is TGTGCCAGCTCACCGTACAAGGGGGAAAACACTGAAGCTTTCTTT.

The chain combines TRBV12-3 or TRBV12-4 with TRBJ1-1; TRBD1 agrees at 7 bases. There are 15 residues in the CDR3. Trimming took 6 bases from V and 1 from J; bases not matched to a gene: 8. The CDR3, as DNA: TGTGCCAGCAGACCCCTCGGGACAGCGAACACTGAAGCTTTCTTT. It is translated as CASRPLGTANTEAFF.

This clonotype was detected only a few times. The chain links TRBV7-3 to TRBJ2-3, with 10 positions matching TRBD2. Germline assignment: CDR1 SGHTA and CDR2 FQGTGA. J lost 3 bases, V lost 6 bases, and 9 bases had no gene match. CDR3 length equals 16 residues. CDR3 region: CASSSASGRGTDTQYF. CDR3 bases: TGTGCCAGCAGTTCGGCTAGCGGGAGAGGGACAGATACGCAGTATTTT.

The rearrangement uses TRBV27 and TRBJ2-3; unclear D gene. V gave up 7 bases and J gave up 2 bases, with 16 bases separating them. Germline V lookup: CDR1 MNHEY, CDR2 SMNVEV (reference sequence). This CDR3 contains 15 residues. Here the CDR3 reads CASTPDRRDTDTQYF. CDR3 nucleotide sequence: TGTGCCAGCACCCCAGACCGTAGGGACACAGATACGCAGTATTTT.

V is TRBV11-3 and J is TRBJ2-1; 7 positions agree with TRBD2. The CDR3 extends over 18 amino acids. The V gene's germline CDR1 is SGHNT and CDR2 YENEEA. The V and J ends lost 0 bases and 1 base, in that order; junction bases with no gene match: 9. CDR3 coding DNA: TGTGCCAGCAGCTTAGAAGGGAGGGAGACAACATCCTACAATGAGCAGTTCTTC. Its translation is CASSLEGRETTSYNEQFF.

This chain connects TRBV6-1 to TRBJ2-1; D remains unclear. V was shortened by 4 bases and J by 4 bases, with 17 bases between the two germline ends. Germline-derived CDR1 and CDR2 are MNHNS and SASEGT. The CDR3 covers 16 residues. The CDR3 coding sequence is TGTGCCAGCAGTGTTGACAACCGTCAGGTGTACAATGAGCAGTTCTTC. Translating gives CASSVDNRQVYNEQFF.

This clonotype was picked up a small number of times. This chain connects TRBV7-2 to TRBJ1-1, with TRBD1 as a possible D gene (6 bases). This CDR3 has 14 residues. CDR1 is SGHTA and CDR2 is FQGNSA in the germline V gene. Trimming stripped 4 bases from V and 5 bases from J, with 14 bases between. CDR3 in amino acids: CASSSSQGPTEAFF. In DNA, the CDR3 is TGTGCCAGCAGCTCCTCACAGGGACCAACTGAAGCTTTCTTT. Filled out from reference TRBV7-2 and TRBJ1-1, the complete variable domain reads GAGVSQSPSNKVTEKGKDVELRCDPISGHTALYWYRQSLGQGLEFLIYFQGNSAPDKSGLPSDRFSAERTGGSVSTLTIQRTQQEDSAVYLCASSSSQGPTEAFFGQGTRLTVV.

This chain joins TRBV19 and TRBJ2-6, with 10 bases fitting TRBD2. There are 19 residues in the CDR3. CDR1 LNHDA and CDR2 SQIVND come from the germline V gene (reference sequence). After removal of 4 bases from V and 2 bases from J, the junction contained 11 bases not matched to a gene. CDR3 sequence: CASSTKSPLAGPGANVLTF. For the CDR3, the DNA is TGTGCCAGTAGTACCAAGTCCCCACTAGCGGGACCTGGGGCCAACGTCCTGACTTTC.

V and J are TRBV6-2 or TRBV6-3 and TRBJ2-7; D not certain. Trimming pared 4 bases from V and 1 base from J, leaving 8 bases between. The germline gives CDR1 MNHEY, CDR2 SVGEGT. The CDR3 has 13 residues. The CDR3 DNA follows: TGTGCCAGCAGTTTTGATCTTTCCTACGAGCAGTACTTC. Amino acids: CASSFDLSYEQYF.

The chain combines TRBV7-2 with TRBJ2-1; D unclear. V gave up 1 base and J gave up 9 bases, with 7 bases separating them. Germline V gene sequence: CDR1 SGHTA, CDR2 FQGNSA. This CDR3 is 12 amino acids long. CDR3 in amino acids: CASSLVSAEQFF. CDR3 bases: TGTGCCAGCAGCTTAGTCTCCGCTGAGCAGTTCTTC.